The 23 T cell receptor beta chains reported below all come from one sample, sequenced in a study of cytomegalovirus exposure and HLA in healthy donors. Primers included in the PCR were 60 Vbeta and 13 Jbeta primers. Clones were sequenced by immunoSEQ multiplex PCR, and TCRdb holds only the in-frame ones, with some missing. The sample shows under 150,000 clones, about 86% of them seen only once. The sample comprised PBMCs. Source of these receptors: a man aged 18 to 30 in good health and CMV-seronegative.

V and J are TRBV30 and TRBJ1-5; 10 bases match TRBD1. J gave up 0 bases and V 4 bases, and 9 bases lay outside the gene matches. Germline CDR1 reads GTSNPN; CDR2 reads SVGIG (reference sequence). CDR3 length: 17 residues. In nucleotides, the CDR3 is TGTGCCTGGAATTCGGGACAGGGGAAATTTAGCAATCAGCCCCAGCATTTT. Its translation is CAWNSGQGKFSNQPQHF.

This rearrangement joins TRBV7-8 to TRBJ2-4; no firm D call. CDR1 and CDR2 (germline): SGHVS, FQNEAQ. The length of the CDR3 is 16 residues. V lost 5 bases and J 0 bases, leaving 14 bases between the germline ends. The CDR3 loop is CASSLPASTAKNIQYF. The CDR3, as DNA: TGTGCCAGCAGCCTCCCTGCCTCTACAGCCAAAAACATTCAGTACTTC. Supplemented by reference TRBV7-8 and TRBJ2-4, the full variable domain reads GAGVSQSPRYKVAKRGQDVALRCDPISGHVSLFWYQQALGQGPEFLTYFQNEAQLDKSGLPSDRFFAERPEGSVSTLKIQRTQQEDSAVYLCASSLPASTAKNIQYFGAGTRLSVL.

This clone was seen only a few times. The gene calls are TRBV7-6 and TRBJ2-3; tentative D call: TRBD1 (5 bases). Trimming cost V 1 base and J 6 bases, with 5 bases left between them. The germline V gene encodes CDR1 SGHVS and CDR2 FNYEAQ. This CDR3 has 12 residues. Written as DNA, the CDR3 is TGTGCCAGCAGCTTAGAGGGGGATACGCAGTATTTT. It encodes CASSLEGDTQYF.

This chain links TRBV2 with TRBJ2-5; perhaps TRBD2 as D (6 bases). CDR3 length: 13 amino acids. CDR1 is SNHLY, CDR2 FYNNEI, per germline. V was shortened by 6 bases and J by 2 bases, with 10 bases between the two germline ends. CDR3 sequence reads: CASRRDLQETQYF. The CDR3 DNA reads TGTGCCAGCAGACGGGACTTACAAGAGACCCAGTACTTC.

In its sample, this clone was seen a few times. CDR3 DNA: TGTGCCAGCAGTGTCTCCCCGGAAGGGGTGGACACTGAAGCTTTCTTT. This encodes CASSVSPEGVDTEAFF. V and J are TRBV6-4 and TRBJ1-1; possibly TRBD1 for D (5 bases). The CDR3 is made up of 16 amino acids. Trimming removed 4 bases at V and 3 bases at J, with 18 bases between. Germline V gene sequence: CDR1 MRHNA, CDR2 SNTAGT.

The V call is TRBV10-1, the J call TRBJ1-1; possible D gene TRBD1, 5 bases. The length of the CDR3 is 12 residues. Germline V CDR1 and CDR2: WNHNN, SYGVQD (reference sequence). Deletions cut 5 bases from V and 5 bases from J, with 9 bases between. The CDR3 nucleotides read TGCGCCAGCAGTTACGGGGGGACTGAAGCTTTCTTT. Protein product: CASSYGGTEAFF.

The chain links TRBV15 to TRBJ2-3; TRBD1 agrees at 12 bases. Germline-derived CDR1 and CDR2 are LNHNV and YYDKDF (reference sequence). J was trimmed by 6 bases and V by 0 bases; bases with no gene match: 4. The CDR3 sequence is 16 residues long. Written as DNA, the CDR3 is TGTGCCACCAGCAGAGATCCGGGACAGGGGGCCGATACGCAGTATTTT. The encoded protein is CATSRDPGQGADTQYF.

The CDR3: CASSRTGPGLTQYF. The DNA of the CDR3 is TGTGCCAGCAGCCGAACAGGACCCGGACTAACGCAGTATTTT. The V gene is TRBV11-2, the J gene TRBJ2-3; D is possibly TRBD2 (6 bases). CDR3 length: 14 residues. Per germline, CDR1 SGHAT and CDR2 FQNNGV. The V end lost 5 bases, the J end lost 9 bases, and 18 bases lay between the germline ends. The whole variable domain, remainder taken from reference TRBV11-2 and TRBJ2-3, is EAGVAQSPRYKIIEKRQSVAFWCNPISGHATLYWYQQILGQGPKLLIQFQNNGVVDDSQLPKDRFSAERLKGVDSTLKIQPAKLEDSAVYLCASSRTGPGLTQYFGPGTRLTVL.

This clone was observed a few times. CDR3 sequence: CASSLEPVGEQYF. The CDR3, as DNA: TGTGCCAGCAGCTTAGAACCCGTCGGCGAGCAGTACTTC. The chain recombines TRBV13 with TRBJ2-7; D gene uncertain. Germline CDR1 and CDR2: PRHDT and FYEKMQ (reference sequence). V shed 1 base and J shed 6 bases, with 10 bases lying between them. The CDR3 extends over 13 amino acids.

This clone showed up just a few times. J is TRBJ1-5 and V is TRBV5-8; D gene unclear. V lost 6 bases to trimming and J lost 7 bases, with 5 bases between them. Germline lookup yields CDR1 SGHTS and CDR2 YDEGEE. This CDR3 has 10 amino acids. The CDR3 is CASTYQPQHF. The CDR3 DNA reads TGTGCCAGCACCTACCAGCCCCAGCATTTT.

The V and J genes are TRBV18 and TRBJ2-6, with 7 bases matching TRBD2. Unmatched junction bases numbered 8, after V lost 1 base and J lost 2 bases. Germline V gene lookup returns CDR1 KGHSH and CDR2 LQKENI. The CDR3 runs 18 residues. CDR3 sequence reads: CASSPRVAGEAGANVLTF. CDR3 coding DNA: TGTGCCAGCTCACCACGGGTCGCGGGGGAAGCTGGGGCCAACGTCCTGACTTTC.

This clone appeared a single time. The chain recombines TRBV9 with TRBJ2-3; D is possibly TRBD2 (6 bases). Trimming pared 0 bases from V and 2 bases from J, leaving 10 bases between. Germline V lookup: CDR1 SGDLS, CDR2 YYNGEE. CDR3 size: 15 residues. The CDR3 nucleotides are TGTGCCAGCAGCGTAGGGGACTTAGTCACAGATACGCAGTATTTT. Its protein product is CASSVGDLVTDTQYF.

The chain links TRBV5-1 to TRBJ1-3; TRBD1 is a possible D gene (6 bases). The CDR3 runs 14 residues. Germline-derived CDR1 and CDR2 are SGHRS and YFSETQ. V was trimmed by 0 bases and J by 3 bases, leaving 7 bases between them. The CDR3 DNA follows: TGCGCCAGCAGCTTGGACAGGGTTGGAAACACCATATATTTT. Encoded protein: CASSLDRVGNTIYF.

The chain joins TRBV9 to TRBJ1-1; D gene uncertain. Germline V gene sequence: CDR1 SGDLS, CDR2 YYNGEE. Trimming pared 0 bases from V and 1 base from J, leaving 7 bases between. This CDR3 spans 14 amino acids. The CDR3 spells CASSVAGRNTEAFF. The DNA for the CDR3 is TGTGCCAGCAGCGTAGCGGGGAGGAACACTGAAGCTTTCTTT.

This clone showed up just once. The chain combines TRBV27 with TRBJ1-1; D remains ambiguous. Germline-derived CDR1 and CDR2 are MNHEY and SMNVEV (reference sequence). The CDR3 consists of 13 residues. Trimming cost V 4 bases and J 2 bases, with 8 bases left between them. CDR3 amino acids: CASSSYYNTEAFF. The CDR3 bases are TGTGCCAGCAGTTCGTACTATAACACTGAAGCTTTCTTT.

V gene TRBV7-2 combines with J gene TRBJ1-1, with 8 bases that match TRBD1. Germline V gives CDR1 SGHTA, CDR2 FQGNSA. CDR3 length: 17 amino acids. V lost 4 bases, J lost 0 bases, and 10 bases stayed unmatched. The CDR3 nucleotides are TGTGCCAGCAGCTCGTTCGACAGGGGTGCCATGAACACTGAAGCTTTCTTT. The encoded protein is CASSSFDRGAMNTEAFF.

The genes are TRBV30 and TRBJ2-3; D remains ambiguous. With 0 bases removed from V and 2 bases from J, the gap between germline ends came to 12 bases. In germline, CDR1 is GTSNPN, CDR2 SVGIG (reference sequence). CDR3 length: 15 residues. In nucleotides, the CDR3 is TGTGCCTGGAGTGTAAGAGGTACGATCACAGATACGCAGTATTTT. Protein sequence: CAWSVRGTITDTQYF.

This clone has just one count. The chain employs TRBV6-5 and TRBJ2-7; D remains ambiguous. The CDR3 runs 15 residues. The germline V gene encodes CDR1 MNHEY and CDR2 SVGAGI. Trimming pared 5 bases from V and 1 base from J, leaving 15 bases between. The CDR3 DNA is TGTGCCAGCAGTCCGGAGACCGCGCCGTCCTACGAGCAGTACTTC. Protein product: CASSPETAPSYEQYF.

This clone appeared a single time. J is TRBJ2-5 and V is TRBV9; D perhaps matches TRBD1 (6 bases). Trimming cost V 2 bases and J 2 bases, with 7 bases left between them. Germline CDR1 and CDR2: SGDLS and YYNGEE. This CDR3 has 13 amino acids. The CDR3 DNA sequence: TGTGCCAGCAGCGTCCAGGGGCAAGAGACCCAGTACTTC. Its translation is CASSVQGQETQYF.

In its sample, this clone was seen once. The chain is built from TRBV4-1 and TRBJ1-1, with D perhaps matching TRBD1 (5 bases). CDR1 is MGHRA and CDR2 is YSYEKL in the germline V gene. The CDR3 has 16 residues. V lost 3 bases to trimming and J lost 3 bases, with 17 bases between them. CDR3 protein: CASSHPPGLRDTEAFF. CDR3 nucleotides: TGCGCCAGCAGCCACCCGCCGGGACTTAGGGACACTGAAGCTTTCTTT.

V gene TRBV5-1 combines with J gene TRBJ1-4, with TRBD1 matching over 7 bases. Germline V lookup: CDR1 SGHRS, CDR2 YFSETQ. CDR3 length equals 15 residues. The ends lost 4 bases at V and 7 bases at J; junction bases unmatched: 10. For the CDR3, the DNA is TGCGCCAGCAGCGGAGACAGGGTGGGGTCTGAAAAACTGTTTTTT. It yields the protein CASSGDRVGSEKLFF.

The gene calls are TRBV2 and TRBJ2-7; 8 bases are shared with TRBD1. V lost 7 bases and J lost 12; bases outside the gene matches: 17. The CDR3 covers 14 residues. The germline V gene encodes CDR1 SNHLY and CDR2 FYNNEI. CDR3 DNA sequence: TGTGCCAGCATGGGAGATCGTACCGGACAGGGAACGTACTTC. Translation gives CASMGDRTGQGTYF.

This clone was observed a few times. CDR3 DNA sequence: TGTGCCAGCGGGACAGGGGGCCATCAGCCCCAGCATTTT. Protein: CASGTGGHQPQHF. The V call is TRBV5-8, the J call TRBJ1-5, with TRBD1 matching 12 bases. Germline V gives CDR1 SGHTS, CDR2 YDEGEE. The CDR3 sequence is 13 residues long. V gave up 7 bases and J gave up 5 bases; unmatched junction bases: 1.